This is a list of T cell receptor beta chains from one sample in a study of blood T cell repertoires in COVID-19. The table came from immunoSEQ multiplex PCR; TCRdb's copy has only in-frame clones and leaves some out. The table includes under 300,000 clones, approximately 89% detected once. The sequencing sample was made of peripheral blood. These receptors were collected from a woman aged 40 to 50 who had recovered from COVID-19. The conserved cysteine and the conserved F or W are not part of the CDR3 here.

CDR3 length,J gene,V gene,CDR3 protein
12,TRBJ2-1,TRBV27,ASALSNPYNEQF
11,TRBJ1-2,TRBV3-1/TRBV3-2,ASSQSGSYGYT
11,TRBJ1-1,TRBV28,ASSLSSYTEAF
10,TRBJ2-3,TRBV7-9,ASSPQGDTQY
11,TRBJ1-6,TRBV2,ASSEDINSPLH
13,TRBJ2-1,TRBV6-4,ASSEGVAGTGEQF
13,TRBJ1-5,TRBV21-1,ASSERRAGNQPQH
16,TRBJ2-3,TRBV5-4,ASSLYGTGGSSTDTQY
15,TRBJ1-6,TRBV19,ASSIAPPGSLVSPLH
13,TRBJ1-6,TRBV9,ASSVAEGAHSPLH
13,TRBJ1-2,TRBV3-1/TRBV3-2,ASSQGFDSFYGYT
14,TRBJ2-2,TRBV9,ASSVSGGYPAGELF
13,TRBJ2-1,TRBV4-1,ASSQVPAGDFEQF
12,TRBJ2-3,TRBV2,ASRGIDSPDTQY
11,TRBJ2-3,TRBV5-4,ASSFDPPGTQY
13,TRBJ2-1,TRBV18,ASSLGLAGRNEQF
13,TRBJ2-1,TRBV6-5,ASSYSAARSNEQF
14,TRBJ1-5,TRBV6-1,ASSEWRGAGNQPQH
12,TRBJ1-1,TRBV19,ASSIRGGRVAAF
13,TRBJ2-1,TRBV3-1/TRBV3-2,ASSPRSSGVNEQF
12,TRBJ1-1,TRBV7-2,ASSYELPNTEAF
11,TRBJ2-1,TRBV4-3,ASSADRADEQF
13,TRBJ2-1,TRBV9,ASNSGGFSYNEQF
13,TRBJ2-3,TRBV7-3,ASSFDGARTDTQY
13,TRBJ1-5,TRBV2,ASSERSGTNQPQH
13,TRBJ1-2,TRBV5-1,ASSLDAREAGGYT
12,TRBJ1-5,TRBV29-1,SVGLGATGQPQH
12,TRBJ2-7,TRBV7-9,ASSSGTGPYEQY
14,TRBJ2-1,TRBV9,ASSVVVGTGPNEQF
14,TRBJ2-1,TRBV15,ATSPVAGGPWDEQF